This is a list of T cell receptor beta chains from one sample in a study of blood T cell repertoires in COVID-19. Measured with immunoSEQ multiplex PCR; TCRdb has only the in-frame clones, and not every one. The sample yields approximately 110,000 clones, more than 80% seen once. Specimen: peripheral blood. These receptors came from a woman older than 75 with acute or convalescent COVID-19. Each CDR3 is given with its conserved first and last residue. The D gene is left open where the match is weak. Clone sizes are given selectively: once, few, many, or a class where the clone is expanded.

>NA|TRBV18|TRBJ2-3|NA
CASSPPTGVGTDTQYF
TGTGCCAGCTCACCACCGACCGGGGTTGGCACAGATACGCAGTATTTT
>NA|TRBV2|TRBJ2-1|TRBD2
CASSVERGVTYNEQFF
TGTGCCAGCAGTGTTGAGCGGGGGGTTACCTACAATGAGCAGTTCTTC
>NA|TRBV3-1/TRBV3-2|TRBJ1-1|NA
CASSQGQIAGKAFF
TGTGCCAGCAGCCAAGGACAGATCGCGGGGAAAGCTTTCTTT
>NA|TRBV2|TRBJ1-2|TRBD1
CASSEDRGPSGYTF
TGTGCCAGCAGTGAAGACAGGGGGCCGAGTGGCTACACCTTC
>NA|TRBV29-1|TRBJ1-2|TRBD1
CSVLGGDRVDYGYTF
TGCAGCGTTCTCGGGGGCGACAGGGTTGATTATGGCTACACCTTC
>NA|TRBV7-9|TRBJ2-7|TRBD1
CASTLRQGAYEQYF
TGTGCCAGCACCCTTAGACAGGGCGCCTACGAGCAGTACTTC
>NA|TRBV7-3|TRBJ2-7|TRBD2
CASSLVAGPSYEQYF
TGTGCCAGCAGCTTAGTAGCGGGGCCCTCCTACGAGCAGTACTTC
>NA|TRBV18|TRBJ1-2|NA
CASSLQGMSGGYTF
TGTGCCAGCTCACTACAGGGTATGTCTGGCGGCTACACCTTC
>NA|TRBV19|TRBJ1-5|TRBD1
CASSSTGIWVSNQPQHF
TGTGCCAGTAGCTCGACAGGGATCTGGGTGAGCAATCAGCCCCAGCATTTT
>few|TRBV5-5|TRBJ1-2|TRBD1
CASSLGRGLGGYTF
TGTGCCAGCAGCCTCGGCAGGGGGCTGGGAGGCTACACCTTC
>NA|TRBV7-2|TRBJ2-3|TRBD2
CASSSGLAGVDTQYF
TGTGCCAGCAGCTCGGGACTAGCGGGGGTAGATACGCAGTATTTT
>NA|TRBV7-8|TRBJ1-5|TRBD1
CASSRGQGAGQPQHF
TGTGCCAGCAGCCGGGGCCAGGGGGCTGGTCAGCCCCAGCATTTT
>NA|TRBV11-2|TRBJ2-1|TRBD2
CASSLERGGYNEQFF
TGTGCCAGCAGCTTAGAACGGGGGGGTTACAATGAGCAGTTCTTC
>NA|TRBV30|TRBJ1-5|NA
CAWSVRGDQPQHF
TGTGCCTGGAGTGTACGGGGGGATCAGCCCCAGCATTTT
>NA|TRBV9|TRBJ1-1|TRBD1
CASSVSVDREETEAFF
TGTGCCAGCAGCGTATCCGTGGACAGGGAGGAAACTGAAGCTTTCTTT
>NA|TRBV28|TRBJ2-3|TRBD1
CASSLWDRRSTSTDTQYF
TGTGCCAGCAGTTTATGGGACAGGCGCTCGACTAGCACAGATACGCAGTATTTT
>NA|TRBV6-6|TRBJ1-6|NA
CASSYRGYNSPLHF
TGTGCCAGCAGTTACAGGGGCTATAATTCACCCCTCCACTTT
>NA|TRBV28|TRBJ2-2|TRBD1
CASSLGWGQANTGELFF
TGTGCCAGCAGTTTGGGCTGGGGACAGGCGAACACCGGGGAGCTGTTTTTT
>few|TRBV5-4|TRBJ1-4|NA
CASSLGTLEKLFF
TGTGCCAGCAGCTTGGGGACATTAGAAAAACTGTTTTTT
>NA|TRBV28|TRBJ1-5|NA
CASSLTTDEHF
TGTGCCAGCAGTTTAACGACAGACGAACATTTT
>NA|TRBV6-5|TRBJ2-7|TRBD2
CASSPLAGGPYEQYF
TGTGCCAGCAGTCCATTAGCGGGGGGGCCCTACGAGCAGTACTTC
>NA|TRBV5-1|TRBJ2-5|TRBD2
CASSSGLAGGQETQYF
TGCGCCAGCAGCTCGGGACTAGCGGGGGGCCAAGAGACCCAGTACTTC
>NA|TRBV18|TRBJ1-3|NA
CASSPPHSGNTIYF
TGTGCCAGCTCACCACCTCACTCTGGAAACACCATATATTTT
>NA|TRBV10-3|TRBJ2-7|TRBD1
CAIGDRTRDEQYF
TGTGCCATCGGGGACAGGACCCGAGACGAGCAGTACTTC
>NA|TRBV14|TRBJ2-4|NA
CASSQDGRAKNIQYF
TGTGCCAGCAGCCAAGATGGGCGAGCCAAAAACATTCAGTACTTC
>NA|TRBV6-5|TRBJ1-2|TRBD1
CASTQGQSNYGYTF
TGTGCCAGCACCCAGGGACAGAGTAACTATGGCTACACCTTC
>NA|TRBV4-1|TRBJ2-7|TRBD2
CASSQVRGVYEQYF
TGCGCCAGCAGCCAAGTGCGGGGGGTCTACGAGCAGTACTTC
>once|TRBV27|TRBJ2-3|NA
CASRGGGRATDTQYF
TGTGCCAGCAGAGGGGGGGGCCGGGCGACAGATACGCAGTATTTT
>NA|TRBV5-1|TRBJ1-2|NA
CASSSMTEDYGYTF
TGCGCCAGCAGCTCCATGACAGAAGACTATGGCTACACCTTC
>NA|TRBV25-1|TRBJ2-2|NA
CASSESGELFF
TGTGCCAGCAGTGAATCTGGGGAGCTGTTTTTT
>NA|TRBV9|TRBJ2-1|TRBD2
CASSSSGGRTEQFF
TGTGCCAGCAGCTCTAGCGGGGGGCGGACTGAGCAGTTCTTC
>NA|TRBV2|TRBJ2-7|NA
CASSEQGQGEQYF
TGTGCCAGCAGTGAACAGGGGCAGGGCGAGCAGTACTTC
>NA|TRBV5-6|TRBJ2-5|NA
CASSLLVQETQYF
TGTGCCAGCAGCTTACTAGTACAAGAGACCCAGTACTTC
>few|TRBV5-1|TRBJ2-2|NA
CASSPGGELFF
TGCGCCAGCAGCCCCGGGGGAGAGCTGTTTTTT
>NA|TRBV19|TRBJ2-2|NA
CASKETANTGELFF
TGTGCCAGTAAGGAGACAGCGAACACCGGGGAGCTGTTTTTT
>NA|TRBV28|TRBJ1-1|TRBD1
CASSPDRGIAEAFF
TGTGCCAGCAGTCCCGACAGGGGGATCGCTGAAGCTTTCTTT
>NA|TRBV5-4|TRBJ1-3|NA
CASSLGQTSGNTIYF
TGTGCCAGCAGCTTGGGGCAAACCTCTGGAAACACCATATATTTT
>NA|TRBV7-2|TRBJ2-2|TRBD2
CASSPGLGMSGELFF
TGTGCCAGCAGCCCCGGACTAGGTATGTCCGGGGAGCTGTTTTTT
>NA|TRBV4-3|TRBJ2-6|TRBD1
CASSPATGGHGANVLTF
TGCGCCAGCAGTCCCGCGACAGGGGGTCACGGGGCCAACGTCCTGACTTTC
>NA|TRBV7-9|TRBJ2-4|NA
CASSLAGLQTKNIQYF
TGTGCCAGCAGCTTAGCTGGACTACAGACCAAAAACATTCAGTACTTC
>NA|TRBV5-1|TRBJ1-2|TRBD1
CASSPEGPDRGLVGYTF
TGCGCCAGCAGCCCAGAGGGTCCAGACAGGGGGCTTGTTGGCTACACCTTC
>NA|TRBV19|TRBJ2-3|NA
CASSGDTGFTDTQYF
TGTGCCAGTAGTGGCGATACAGGGTTTACAGATACGCAGTATTTT
>NA|TRBV6-5|TRBJ2-2|NA
CASGLTGELFF
TGTGCCAGCGGACTCACCGGGGAGCTGTTTTTT
>NA|TRBV19|TRBJ1-1|NA
CASRIGRVNTEAFF
TGTGCCAGTAGGATAGGACGGGTGAACACTGAAGCTTTCTTT
>NA|TRBV18|TRBJ2-7|TRBD1
CASSPGQGAYEQYF
TGTGCCAGCTCACCGGGACAGGGGGCCTACGAGCAGTACTTC
>NA|TRBV6-1|TRBJ1-2|NA
CASSEAGRGYGYTF
TGTGCCAGCAGTGAAGCGGGCAGGGGCTATGGCTACACCTTC
>NA|TRBV28|TRBJ1-5|TRBD1
CASSEPGQGINQPQHF
TGTGCCAGCAGTGAACCGGGACAGGGGATTAATCAGCCCCAGCATTTT
>NA|TRBV19|TRBJ1-2|TRBD1
CASSLDRANYGYTF
TGTGCCAGTAGTCTGGACAGGGCTAACTATGGCTACACCTTC
>NA|TRBV4-1|TRBJ2-7|TRBD1
CASSQRQGLSYEQYF
TGCGCCAGCAGCCAGAGACAGGGGCTCTCCTACGAGCAGTACTTC
>NA|TRBV4-3|TRBJ2-7|TRBD1
CASSLRQGPYEQYF
TGCGCCAGCAGCCTTAGACAGGGGCCCTACGAGCAGTACTTC